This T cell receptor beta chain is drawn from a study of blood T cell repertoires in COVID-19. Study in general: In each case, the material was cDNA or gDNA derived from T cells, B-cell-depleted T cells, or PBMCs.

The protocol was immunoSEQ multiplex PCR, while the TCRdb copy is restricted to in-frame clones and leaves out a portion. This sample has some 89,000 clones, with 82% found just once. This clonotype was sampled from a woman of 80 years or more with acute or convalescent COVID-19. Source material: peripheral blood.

Here the CDR3 DNA reads TGTGCCACCAGCTTCCGGGGTACCCCTAATGAAAAACTGTTTTTT. This gives the protein CATSFRGTPNEKLFF. The gene calls are TRBV15 and TRBJ1-4; no clear D. CDR1 and CDR2 (germline): LNHNV, YYDKDF (reference sequence). The CDR3 is 15 amino acids. Trimming removed 5 bases at V and 3 bases at J, with 13 bases between.